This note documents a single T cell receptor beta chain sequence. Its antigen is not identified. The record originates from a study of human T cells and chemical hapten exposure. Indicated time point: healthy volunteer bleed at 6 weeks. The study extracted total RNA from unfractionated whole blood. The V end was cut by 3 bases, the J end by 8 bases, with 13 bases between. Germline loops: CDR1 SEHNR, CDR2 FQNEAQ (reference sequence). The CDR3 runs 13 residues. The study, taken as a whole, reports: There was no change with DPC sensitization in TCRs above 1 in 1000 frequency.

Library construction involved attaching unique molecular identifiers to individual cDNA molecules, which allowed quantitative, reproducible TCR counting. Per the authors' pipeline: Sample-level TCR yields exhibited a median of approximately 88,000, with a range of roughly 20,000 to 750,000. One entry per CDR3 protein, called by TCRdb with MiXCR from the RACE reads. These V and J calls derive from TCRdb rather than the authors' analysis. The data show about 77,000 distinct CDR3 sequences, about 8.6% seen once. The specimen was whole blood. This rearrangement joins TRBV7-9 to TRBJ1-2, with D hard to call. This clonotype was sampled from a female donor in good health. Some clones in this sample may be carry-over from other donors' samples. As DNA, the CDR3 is TGTGCCAGCAGCTTTGGTAGGCCGCAAGGCTACACCTTC. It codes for CASSFGRPQGYTF. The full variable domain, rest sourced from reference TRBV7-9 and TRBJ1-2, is DTGVSQNPRHKITKRGQNVTFRCDPISEHNRLYWYRQTLGQGPEFLTYFQNEAQLEKSRLLSDRFSAERPKGSFSTLEIQRTEQGDSAMYLCASSFGRPQGYTFGSGTRLTVV.